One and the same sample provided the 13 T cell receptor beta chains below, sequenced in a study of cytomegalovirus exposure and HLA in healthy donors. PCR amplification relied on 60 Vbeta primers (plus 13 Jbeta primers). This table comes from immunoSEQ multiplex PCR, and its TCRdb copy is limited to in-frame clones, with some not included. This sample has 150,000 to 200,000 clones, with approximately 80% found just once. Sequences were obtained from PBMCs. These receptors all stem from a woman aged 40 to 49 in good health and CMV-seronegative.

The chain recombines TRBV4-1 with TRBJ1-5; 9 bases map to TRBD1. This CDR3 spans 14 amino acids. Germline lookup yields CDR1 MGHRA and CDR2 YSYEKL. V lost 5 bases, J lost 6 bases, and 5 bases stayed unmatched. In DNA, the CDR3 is TGCGCCAGCAGCTGGACAGGGGTGGGTCAGCCCCAGCATTTT. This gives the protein CASSWTGVGQPQHF.

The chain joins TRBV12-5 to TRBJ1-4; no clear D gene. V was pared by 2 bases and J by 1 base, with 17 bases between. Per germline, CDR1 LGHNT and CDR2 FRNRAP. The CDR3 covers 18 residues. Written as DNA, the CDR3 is TGTGCTAGTGGTTTGAGAATTCCTAGCGGGTTAACTAATGAAAAACTGTTTTTT. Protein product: CASGLRIPSGLTNEKLFF.

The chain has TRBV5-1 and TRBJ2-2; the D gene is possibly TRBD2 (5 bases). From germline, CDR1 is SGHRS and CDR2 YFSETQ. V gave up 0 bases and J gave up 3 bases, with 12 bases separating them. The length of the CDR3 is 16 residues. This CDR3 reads CASSLEGSAYTGELFF. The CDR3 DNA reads TGCGCCAGCAGCTTGGAGGGTAGCGCTTACACCGGGGAGCTGTTTTTT.

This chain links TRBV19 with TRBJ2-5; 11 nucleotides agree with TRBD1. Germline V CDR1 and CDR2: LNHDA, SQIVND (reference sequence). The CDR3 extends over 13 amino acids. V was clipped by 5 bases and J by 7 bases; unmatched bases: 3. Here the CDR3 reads CASSEGQGGTQYF. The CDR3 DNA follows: TGTGCCAGTAGTGAGGGACAGGGGGGGACCCAGTACTTC. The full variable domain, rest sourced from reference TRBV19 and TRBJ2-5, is DGGITQSPKYLFRKEGQNVTLSCEQNLNHDAMYWYRQDPGQGLRLIYYSQIVNDFQKGDIAEGYSVSREKKESFPLTVTSAQKNPTAFYLCASSEGQGGTQYFGPGTRLLVL.

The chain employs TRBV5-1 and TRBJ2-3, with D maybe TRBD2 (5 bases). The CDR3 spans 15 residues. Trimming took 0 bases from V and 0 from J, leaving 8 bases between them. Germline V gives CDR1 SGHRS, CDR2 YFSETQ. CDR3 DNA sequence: TGCGCCAGCAGCTTGGAGGAGGTTAGCACAGATACGCAGTATTTT. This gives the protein CASSLEEVSTDTQYF.

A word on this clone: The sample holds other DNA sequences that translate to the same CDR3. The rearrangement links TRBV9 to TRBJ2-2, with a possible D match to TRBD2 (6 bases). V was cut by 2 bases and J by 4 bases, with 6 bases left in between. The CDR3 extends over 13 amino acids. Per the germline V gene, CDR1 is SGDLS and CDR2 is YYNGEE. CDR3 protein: CASSVSGTGELFF. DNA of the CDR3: TGTGCCAGCAGCGTTAGCGGCACCGGGGAGCTGTTTTTT.

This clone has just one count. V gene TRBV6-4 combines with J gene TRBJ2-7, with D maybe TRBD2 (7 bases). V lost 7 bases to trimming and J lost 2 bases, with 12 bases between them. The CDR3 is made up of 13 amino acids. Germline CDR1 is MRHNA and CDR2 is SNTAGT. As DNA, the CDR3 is TGTGCCAGCACAGGGGAGGGTGCCTACGAGCAGTACTTC. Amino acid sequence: CASTGEGAYEQYF.

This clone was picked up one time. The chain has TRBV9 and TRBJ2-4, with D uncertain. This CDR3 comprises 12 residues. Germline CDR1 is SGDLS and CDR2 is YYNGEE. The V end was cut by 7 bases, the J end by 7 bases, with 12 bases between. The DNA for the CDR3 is TGTGCCAGCTCCTACTCACCGAACATTCAGTACTTC. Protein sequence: CASSYSPNIQYF.

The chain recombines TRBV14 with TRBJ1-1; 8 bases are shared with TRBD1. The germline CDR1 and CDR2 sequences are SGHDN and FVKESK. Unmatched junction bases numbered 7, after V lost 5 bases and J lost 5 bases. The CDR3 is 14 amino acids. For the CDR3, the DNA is TGTGCCAGCAGCGTTATTGACAGGGGAACTGAAGCTTTCTTT. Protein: CASSVIDRGTEAFF.

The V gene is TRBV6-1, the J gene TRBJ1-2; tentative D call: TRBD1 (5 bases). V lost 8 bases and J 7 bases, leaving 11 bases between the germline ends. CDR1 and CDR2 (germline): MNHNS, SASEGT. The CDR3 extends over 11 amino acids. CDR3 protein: CASGAGLGYTF. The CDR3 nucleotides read TGTGCCAGCGGGGCAGGGCTTGGCTACACCTTC.

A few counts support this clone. The CDR3 DNA sequence: TGTGCCAGCAGCTTGGGCGACAGGGGTTGGGCAGAGACCCAGTACTTC. Translated, it gives CASSLGDRGWAETQYF. The chain has TRBV7-9 and TRBJ2-5; TRBD1 agrees at 8 bases. The germline V gene has CDR1 SEHNR and CDR2 FQNEAQ (reference sequence). With 3 bases clipped from V and 4 bases from J, the junction kept 10 bases outside the gene matches. This CDR3 comprises 16 residues.

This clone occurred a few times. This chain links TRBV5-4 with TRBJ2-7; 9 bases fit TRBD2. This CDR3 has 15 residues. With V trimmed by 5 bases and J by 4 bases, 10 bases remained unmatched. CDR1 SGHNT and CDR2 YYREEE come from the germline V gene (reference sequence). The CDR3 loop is CASSLTGTSIYEQYF. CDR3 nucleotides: TGTGCCAGCAGTCTCACCGGGACTAGCATTTACGAGCAGTACTTC. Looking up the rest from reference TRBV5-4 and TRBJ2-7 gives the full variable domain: ETGVTQSPTHLIKTRGQQVTLRCSSQSGHNTVSWYQQALGQGPQFIFQYYREEENGRGNFPPRFSGLQFPNYSSELNVNALELDDSALYLCASSLTGTSIYEQYFGPGTRLTVT.

The CDR3 bases are TGTGCCAGCAGTCCCCGGTCGGGGGGGAATCAGCCCCAGCATTTT. This codes for CASSPRSGGNQPQHF. The rearrangement joins TRBV27 to TRBJ1-5, with D maybe TRBD1 (5 bases). Trimming removed 5 bases from V and 4 bases from J, with 15 bases in between. CDR3 length: 15 residues. In germline, CDR1 is MNHEY, CDR2 SMNVEV (reference sequence).